Detailed here is one T cell receptor (beta chain). Its antigen is not known. Data came from immunoSEQ multiplex PCR; TCRdb stores just in-frame clones and leaves some out. Among about 33,000 clones listed, 90% were seen once. The sample originates from a study of T cells in localized non-small cell lung cancer. Overall study findings and caveats: The greatest T cell clonality was found in uninvolved adjacent lung (higher than in tumor).

Germline CDR1 reads SGHRS; CDR2 reads YFSETQ. Trimming cost V 2 bases and J 6 bases; bases outside gene matches: 3. This CDR3 has 14 residues. The source is a man aged 35 to 69 with stage I lung adenocarcinoma. The genes are TRBV5-1 and TRBJ2-7, with 12 nucleotides matching TRBD1. This specimen consisted of peripheral blood, obtained before any cancer treatment. The CDR3 loop reads CASSFGDRGREQYF. CDR3 DNA: TGCGCCAGCAGCTTCGGGGACAGGGGGCGCGAGCAGTACTTC.